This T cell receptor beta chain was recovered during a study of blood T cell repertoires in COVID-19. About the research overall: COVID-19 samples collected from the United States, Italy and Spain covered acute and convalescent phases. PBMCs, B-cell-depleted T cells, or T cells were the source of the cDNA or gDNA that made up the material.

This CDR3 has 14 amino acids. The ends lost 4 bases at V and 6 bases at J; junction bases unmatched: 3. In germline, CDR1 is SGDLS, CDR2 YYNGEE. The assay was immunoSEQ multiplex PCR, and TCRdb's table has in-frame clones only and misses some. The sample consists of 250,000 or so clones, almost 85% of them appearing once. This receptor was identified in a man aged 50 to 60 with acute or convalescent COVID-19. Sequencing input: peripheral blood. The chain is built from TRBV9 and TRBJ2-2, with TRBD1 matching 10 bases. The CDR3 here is CASSPGQGAGELFF. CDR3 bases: TGTGCCAGCAGCCCAGGACAGGGGGCCGGGGAGCTGTTTTTT.